Listed here are 4 T cell receptor beta chains from one sample, sequenced in a study of CD8 T cells in Susac syndrome. An input of roughly 0.5 to 1 ug of RNA was subjected to reverse transcription using random hexamers. Via MiXCR, TCRdb re-called the immunoSEQ multiplex PCR reads, giving one row per CDR3 protein. This table has about 180,000 distinct CDR3 sequences, 90% to 95% appearing once. The sample taken for sequencing was CD8+ T cells from PBMCs. The receptors here all came from a human donor with multiple sclerosis.

The chain joins TRBV29-1 to TRBJ2-7, with TRBD1 as a possible D gene (7 bases). Germline CDR1 is SQVTM and CDR2 is ANQGSEA. The CDR3 sequence is 15 residues long. The V end lost 3 bases, the J end lost 6 bases, and 21 bases lay between the germline ends. The CDR3 sequence is CSVDLARGAYGEQYF. In DNA form, the CDR3 reads TGCAGCGTTGATCTCGCCAGGGGGGCTTATGGCGAGCAGTACTTC.

This sequence joins TRBV29-1 and TRBJ1-1; TRBD1 matches 11 bases. The CDR3 is 13 residues long. Germline-derived CDR1 and CDR2 are SQVTM and ANQGSEA. The V and J ends lost 5 bases and 7 bases, in that order; junction bases with no gene match: 6. The CDR3 region is CSVQGQGAYEAFF. DNA of the CDR3: TGCAGCGTTCAAGGACAGGGGGCCTATGAAGCTTTCTTT.

This chain connects TRBV11-2 to TRBJ2-5; a weak D match, TRBD1 (6 bases). The germline gives CDR1 SGHAT, CDR2 FQNNGV. The CDR3 consists of 14 residues. Trimming removed 1 base from V and 5 bases from J, with 11 bases in between. Written as DNA, the CDR3 is TGTGCCAGCAGCTTAGGAGCCAGGGGCGAGACCCAGTACTTC. As protein: CASSLGARGETQYF.

This clonotype appeared a single time. In DNA, the CDR3 is TGCGCCAGCAGTCAACCGACAAGGGGTCAGCCCCAGCATTTT. Protein product: CASSQPTRGQPQHF. This chain joins TRBV23-1 and TRBJ1-5; tentative D call: TRBD1 (5 bases). Being an ORF, TRBV23-1 has a function that is uncertain. The ends were cut back, 2 bases at V and 6 bases at J, with 11 bases in the middle. This CDR3 has 14 residues.